Listed below are T cell receptor beta chains from one sample, sequenced in a study of neurological immune-mediated disorders. One entry per CDR3 protein results from TCRdb running MiXCR on the 5' RACE reads. The data show 65,000 to 95,000 distinct CDR3 sequences, roughly 4.8% seen once. Material for sequencing was PBMCs. The receptors come from a woman aged 25 to 39 with multiple sclerosis. CDR3s include the opening cysteine and the closing phenylalanine or tryptophan. The D gene is left open where the match is weak. The size entry is marked missing in some rows and otherwise reads once, few, many or a size class.

.	TRBV3-1	many	15	TRBJ2-7	TGTGCCAGCAGCCACAACTTTCGGGGGAGACACGAGCAGTACTTC	CASSHNFRGRHEQYF
TRBD1	TRBV4-1	many	17	TRBJ2-7	TGCGCCAGCAGCCAAGATAAAAGCCGGACAGGTCCCTACGAGCAGTACTTC	CASSQDKSRTGPYEQYF
.	TRBV7-9	many	15	TRBJ1-3	TGTGCCAGCAGCTTTAAGCCTTCCTCTGGAAACACCATATATTTT	CASSFKPSSGNTIYF
TRBD1	TRBV5-1	many	14	TRBJ2-1	TGCGCCAGCAGCTTGCAGGGGGTGATCGATGAGCAGTTCTTC	CASSLQGVIDEQFF
TRBD2	TRBV20-1	many	16	TRBJ2-1	TGCAGTGCTAGGTTAGCGGGTCAGCGAAGGTACAATGAGCAGTTCTTC	CSARLAGQRRYNEQFF
.	TRBV5-1	.	13	TRBJ1-2	TGCGCCAGCAGCTTGGGAAGAGACTATGGCTACACCTTC	CASSLGRDYGYTF
.	TRBV6-5	many	15	TRBJ2-2	TGTGCCAGCACCTCCCAGGGCCGACTAGCCGGGGAGCTGTTTTTT	CASTSQGRLAGELFF
.	TRBV20-1	few	12	TRBJ1-5	TGCAGTGCCAAACAGGGAAATCAGCCCCAGCATTTT	CSAKQGNQPQHF
.	TRBV5-1	few	13	TRBJ1-1	TGCGCCAGCAGGCCATGGGGGGACACTGAAGCTTTCTTT	CASRPWGDTEAFF
.	TRBV6-5	many	15	TRBJ2-7	TGTGCCAGCAGCCCAACCTCAGGGATCCCCTACGAGCAGTACTTC	CASSPTSGIPYEQYF
TRBD1	TRBV12-3/TRBV12-4	.	13	TRBJ1-1	TGTGCCAGCAGTCGACAGGGGAGTGTTGAAGCTTTCTTT	CASSRQGSVEAFF
TRBD2	TRBV6-1	.	14	TRBJ2-3	TGTGCCAGCAGTGACGCGGGAGTGGCAGATACGCAGTATTTT	CASSDAGVADTQYF
.	TRBV4-1	many	14	TRBJ2-1	TGCGCCAGCAGCCAAGATAATAGCGTCAATGAGCAGTTCTTC	CASSQDNSVNEQFF
TRBD1	TRBV20-1	few	16	TRBJ1-4	TGCAGTGCTAGAACCGGGACCGGGACAGCTAATGAAAAACTGTTTTTT	CSARTGTGTANEKLFF
.	TRBV20-1	many	12	TRBJ2-3	TGCAGTGCTATTGGGAGCCCAGATACGCAGTATTTT	CSAIGSPDTQYF
.	TRBV7-3	many	15	TRBJ2-2	TGTGCCAGCAGCGCCCGGGGTACGGGGAGTGGGGAGCTGTTTTTT	CASSARGTGSGELFF
.	TRBV20-1	many	14	TRBJ1-3	TGCAGTGCACAATCACGGAACTCTGGAAACACCATATATTTT	CSAQSRNSGNTIYF
TRBD2	TRBV11-2	many	18	TRBJ2-3	TGTGCCAGCAGCTCCCGGACTAGCGGGGCTACTAGCACAGATACGCAGTATTTT	CASSSRTSGATSTDTQYF
.	TRBV7-9	many	13	TRBJ1-1	TGTGCCAGCAGCCCCGCCGGGACGGTTGAAGCTTTCTTT	CASSPAGTVEAFF
.	TRBV30	many	13	TRBJ1-5	TGTGCCTGGAAAGGACGAAACCAGGGGCCCCAGCATTTT	CAWKGRNQGPQHF
.	TRBV7-8	many	12	TRBJ1-5	TGTGCCAGCAGCCTCGTGGATCAGCCCCAGCATTTT	CASSLVDQPQHF
.	TRBV5-1	few	15	TRBJ1-2	TGCGCCAGCAGCTTGGGTCAGGAGCTTAACTATGGCTACACCTTC	CASSLGQELNYGYTF
.	TRBV5-1	few	15	TRBJ2-2	TGCGCCAGCAGCTTGGGTCAGGAGAGCACCGGGGAGCTGTTTTTT	CASSLGQESTGELFF
.	TRBV12-3/TRBV12-4	.	13	TRBJ1-2	TGTGCCAGCAGCCCGTCGGGGGACTATGGCTACACCTTC	CASSPSGDYGYTF
TRBD2	TRBV5-1	many	16	TRBJ2-1	TGCGCCAGCAGCTTGGCCACCGGGACTAGCTTATTGGAGCAGTTCTTC	CASSLATGTSLLEQFF
TRBD1	TRBV18	many	16	TRBJ2-5	TGTGCCAGCTCACCCCGACAGGGAACGTACCAAGAGACCCAGTACTTC	CASSPRQGTYQETQYF
.	TRBV20-1	many	15	TRBJ2-5	TGCAGTGCTTCCTGGGACTTGGATGGTCGGAAGACCCAGTACTTC	CSASWDLDGRKTQYF
.	TRBV24-1	many	13	TRBJ2-2	TGTGCCACCTCCTGGGGCCACACCGGGGAGCTGTTTTTT	CATSWGHTGELFF
.	TRBV7-6	few	14	TRBJ2-1	TGTGCCAGCAGCCCAAGGGCCGAAAACAATGAGCAGTTCTTC	CASSPRAENNEQFF